The clone carrying this T cell receptor beta chain was seen a handful of times. What it binds is not known. Treatment here: around 19 received Ad26.COV2.S at low or high dose, single or two shots; about 5 received placebo; per-sample allocation not given. Day 63 following the first vaccine or placebo injection was when the samples were taken. Vaccination employed an Ad26 vector expressing the Wuhan-strain SARS-CoV-2 spike. Sequencing was performed with immunoSEQ multiplex PCR; in TCRdb, only in-frame clones are kept and a portion is missing. The sample lists fewer than 500,000 clones, 89% seen once, with over 2% in the top ten. This record belongs to a study of Ad26.COV2.S vaccination and SARS-CoV-2 variants. Whole-study context: Intramuscular Ad26.COV2.S at 5x10^10 or 1x10^11 viral particles. Broader study findings: After vaccination, reports described spike-specific CD8+ and CD4+ T cell responses as showing substantial breadth. The study found similar non-spike TCR breadth in vaccine and placebo recipients.

The origin of this receptor is a person aged 18 to 59 who received the Ad26.COV2.S COVID-19 vaccine or a placebo. Sequencing was performed on peripheral blood, taken in a trial of Ad26.COV2.S vaccine versus placebo.

The CDR3 DNA reads as TGTGCCAGCGGCCGTCGGAATCAGCCCCAGCATTTT. It is translated as CASGRRNQPQHF. The V call is TRBV6-5, the J call TRBJ1-5, with D unresolved. This CDR3 region has 12 residues. Per the germline V gene, CDR1 is MNHEY and CDR2 is SVGAGI. V gave up 8 bases and J gave up 4 bases, with 9 bases separating them.